A selection of T cell receptor beta chains follows, all from one sample in a study of PD-1 blockade in classical Hodgkin lymphoma. Generated by immunoSEQ multiplex PCR, the TCRdb table keeps only in-frame clones and is missing some. This table has around 25,000 clones, 65% to 90% appearing once. The sequences come from CD4+ T cells from blood, collected before the fourth cycle of nivolumab. These receptors all come from a human donor with classical Hodgkin lymphoma. Each CDR3 is given with its conserved first and last residue. D genes are given only for firm matches. The size field is filled for only some rows; it gives once, few, many or a size class.

cdr3_length: 16; clone_size: few; v_call: TRBV5-1; j_call: TRBJ1-1; d_call: .; cdr3_nt: TGCGCCAGCAGCCCTTCGGGGGCCAGAATGAACACTGAAGCTTTCTTT; cdr3_aa: CASSPSGARMNTEAFF
cdr3_length: 15; clone_size: .; v_call: TRBV9; j_call: TRBJ1-2; d_call: .; cdr3_nt: TGTGCCAGCAGCGGTGGGACTGGGGACTCATATGGCTACACCTTC; cdr3_aa: CASSGGTGDSYGYTF
cdr3_length: 13; clone_size: .; v_call: TRBV28; j_call: TRBJ2-5; d_call: TRBD2; cdr3_nt: TGTGCCAGCAGTCCGGGGGGACGAGAGACCCAGTACTTC; cdr3_aa: CASSPGGRETQYF
cdr3_length: 13; clone_size: .; v_call: TRBV18; j_call: TRBJ2-7; d_call: .; cdr3_nt: TGTGCCAGCTCCCCCACCGGCGACCTGGAGCAGTACTTC; cdr3_aa: CASSPTGDLEQYF
cdr3_length: 15; clone_size: few; v_call: TRBV28; j_call: TRBJ1-5; d_call: TRBD1; cdr3_nt: TGTGCCAGCAGCACAGAAGGACAGGGTGTTCAGCCCCAGCATTTT; cdr3_aa: CASSTEGQGVQPQHF
cdr3_length: 15; clone_size: .; v_call: TRBV4-3; j_call: TRBJ2-7; d_call: TRBD1; cdr3_nt: TGCGCCAGCAGCCAAGGTCGGGACAGGGGTCACGAGCAGTACTTC; cdr3_aa: CASSQGRDRGHEQYF
cdr3_length: 14; clone_size: .; v_call: TRBV11-1; j_call: TRBJ1-1; d_call: TRBD1; cdr3_nt: TGTGCCAGCAGCAACAGGGGGCATGGCACTGAAGCTTTCTTT; cdr3_aa: CASSNRGHGTEAFF
cdr3_length: 17; clone_size: .; v_call: TRBV9; j_call: TRBJ2-6; d_call: .; cdr3_nt: TGTGCCAGCAGCGCCACCGGGGGTGGCTCTGGGGCCAACGTCCTGACTTTC; cdr3_aa: CASSATGGGSGANVLTF
cdr3_length: 14; clone_size: .; v_call: TRBV7-2; j_call: TRBJ1-6; d_call: TRBD1; cdr3_nt: TGTGCCAGCAGCTCCGGACAGGGACGTTCACCCCTCCACTTT; cdr3_aa: CASSSGQGRSPLHF
cdr3_length: 12; clone_size: .; v_call: TRBV7-2; j_call: TRBJ1-1; d_call: TRBD1; cdr3_nt: TGTGCCAGCAGGAGACAGGGCTCTGAAGCTTTCTTT; cdr3_aa: CASRRQGSEAFF
cdr3_length: 15; clone_size: .; v_call: TRBV7-2; j_call: TRBJ2-5; d_call: .; cdr3_nt: TGTGCCAGCAGCTTAGATCGGGGAAGGGTAGAGACCCAGTACTTC; cdr3_aa: CASSLDRGRVETQYF
cdr3_length: 15; clone_size: few; v_call: TRBV7-2; j_call: TRBJ1-6; d_call: .; cdr3_nt: TGTGCCAGCAGCTTAGGGGGACCCGGAAATTCACCCCTCCACTTT; cdr3_aa: CASSLGGPGNSPLHF
cdr3_length: 14; clone_size: .; v_call: TRBV10-2; j_call: TRBJ2-7; d_call: .; cdr3_nt: TGCGCCAGCACTCAATCGGGTCTCTCCTACGAGCAGTACTTC; cdr3_aa: CASTQSGLSYEQYF
cdr3_length: 15; clone_size: few; v_call: TRBV5-1; j_call: TRBJ1-4; d_call: .; cdr3_nt: TGCGCCAGCAGCTTGATAGGGACACCGGGTGAAAAACTGTTTTTT; cdr3_aa: CASSLIGTPGEKLFF
cdr3_length: 14; clone_size: once; v_call: TRBV19; j_call: TRBJ2-2; d_call: .; cdr3_nt: TGTGCCAGTAGTAGACCCCAGGGTCCCGGGGAGCTGTTTTTT; cdr3_aa: CASSRPQGPGELFF
cdr3_length: 14; clone_size: once; v_call: TRBV27; j_call: TRBJ1-1; d_call: .; cdr3_nt: TGTGCCAGCAGTTTACTGTTGGACGGGACTGAAGCTTTCTTT; cdr3_aa: CASSLLLDGTEAFF
cdr3_length: 15; clone_size: .; v_call: TRBV5-1; j_call: TRBJ1-3; d_call: .; cdr3_nt: TGCGCCAGCACACCGGGACACGGCTCTGGAAACACCATATATTTT; cdr3_aa: CASTPGHGSGNTIYF
cdr3_length: 13; clone_size: .; v_call: TRBV5-1; j_call: TRBJ2-3; d_call: .; cdr3_nt: TGCGCCAGCAGCTTGGGAAGGCCAGATACGCAGTATTTT; cdr3_aa: CASSLGRPDTQYF
cdr3_length: 14; clone_size: .; v_call: TRBV18; j_call: TRBJ1-5; d_call: .; cdr3_nt: TGTGCCAGCTCACCATCGGCTCAGGGGCAGCCCCAGCATTTT; cdr3_aa: CASSPSAQGQPQHF
cdr3_length: 14; clone_size: .; v_call: TRBV6-5; j_call: TRBJ2-7; d_call: .; cdr3_nt: TGTGCCAGCAGTTACCAGGGACCTCCCTACGAGCAGTACTTC; cdr3_aa: CASSYQGPPYEQYF
cdr3_length: 12; clone_size: .; v_call: TRBV14; j_call: TRBJ2-5; d_call: .; cdr3_nt: TGTGCCAGCAGCCAAGATCGAAAGACCCAGTACTTC; cdr3_aa: CASSQDRKTQYF
cdr3_length: 14; clone_size: .; v_call: TRBV18; j_call: TRBJ2-5; d_call: .; cdr3_nt: TGTGCCAGCTCACGGATCCCGGGGACAGAGACCCAGTACTTC; cdr3_aa: CASSRIPGTETQYF
cdr3_length: 11; clone_size: .; v_call: TRBV7-9; j_call: TRBJ1-1; d_call: .; cdr3_nt: TGTGCCAGCGGATGGGGCACTGAAGCTTTCTTT; cdr3_aa: CASGWGTEAFF
cdr3_length: 14; clone_size: .; v_call: TRBV5-1; j_call: TRBJ1-4; d_call: TRBD1; cdr3_nt: TGCGCCAGCACATCGGGACAGCCTAATGAAAAACTGTTTTTT; cdr3_aa: CASTSGQPNEKLFF
cdr3_length: 13; clone_size: few; v_call: TRBV2; j_call: TRBJ2-7; d_call: .; cdr3_nt: TGTGCCAGCAGTGGGACTTTCTCCTACGAGCAGTACTTC; cdr3_aa: CASSGTFSYEQYF
cdr3_length: 13; clone_size: .; v_call: TRBV18; j_call: TRBJ1-4; d_call: TRBD1; cdr3_nt: TGTGCCAGCTCTCCGGGGACAGATGAAAAACTGTTTTTT; cdr3_aa: CASSPGTDEKLFF
cdr3_length: 15; clone_size: .; v_call: TRBV18; j_call: TRBJ2-2; d_call: .; cdr3_nt: TGTGCCAGCTCACCACCTAATGGGCCCGGCGGGGAGCTGTTTTTT; cdr3_aa: CASSPPNGPGGELFF
cdr3_length: 15; clone_size: .; v_call: TRBV7-3; j_call: TRBJ2-3; d_call: .; cdr3_nt: TGTGCCAGCAGCTTGAGGGGCAGAAGCACAGATACGCAGTATTTT; cdr3_aa: CASSLRGRSTDTQYF
cdr3_length: 14; clone_size: .; v_call: TRBV6-1; j_call: TRBJ1-2; d_call: .; cdr3_nt: TGTGCCAGCAGTGACCAGGCGTCCGGGGTCTACCGCACCTTC; cdr3_aa: CASSDQASGVYRTF
cdr3_length: 11; clone_size: .; v_call: TRBV30; j_call: TRBJ2-7; d_call: .; cdr3_nt: TGTGCCTGGAGCCCCTCGGGCGAGCAGTACTTC; cdr3_aa: CAWSPSGEQYF